The 18 T cell receptor beta chains presented below share a single source sample, sequenced in a study of T-cell reconstitution after alpha-beta-depleted transplantation in children. No antigen is known for these receptors. Unique molecular identifiers were used to barcode this TCRbeta library. TCRdb recomputed calls from the PCR reads with MiXCR, one row per CDR3 protein. The profile shows about 300,000 distinct CDR3 sequences, almost 8% of them singletons. Study outcomes and limitations: A year had passed since transplant, and T-cell counts and diversity by then came mostly from newly produced T cells.

The sample consisted of peripheral blood, taken 360 days after TCRalphabeta/CD19-depleted stem cell transplant. The receptors shown here come from a female patient aged 2-15 years who had a stem cell transplant for Fanconi anemia, so the T cells may come from the graft donor.

This clonotype has at least ten counts. The J gene is TRBJ1-6, the V gene TRBV7-2; 8 bases agree with TRBD1. Germline trimming cut 5 bases from V and 9 bases from J; bases unmatched to any gene: 9. The CDR3 sequence is 15 residues long. CDR1 is SGHTA and CDR2 is FQGNSA in the germline V gene. CDR3 bases: TGTGCCAGCAGCGAGAGGACAGGGCTGGGTTCACCCCTCCACTTT. Translated: CASSERTGLGSPLHF.

The V call is TRBV2, the J call TRBJ1-2, with TRBD1 matching 7 bases. The V segment lost 5 bases and the J segment 9 bases; nucleotides outside the gene matches: 6. The length of the CDR3 is 12 residues. Germline V gene sequence: CDR1 SNHLY, CDR2 FYNNEI. CDR3 DNA sequence: TGTGCCAGCAGTCAGGGGGGGGACAGCTACACCTTC. Translating it yields CASSQGGDSYTF.

This clonotype was recorded a few times. The V call is TRBV7-8, the J call TRBJ2-5, with D perhaps matching TRBD1 (6 bases). V was trimmed by 4 bases and J by 1 base, leaving 13 bases between them. CDR1 is SGHVS and CDR2 is FQNEAQ in the germline V gene. The CDR3 runs 15 residues. The CDR3 region is CASSSMNRVQETQYF. CDR3 sequence (DNA): TGTGCCAGCAGCTCCATGAACAGGGTCCAAGAGACCCAGTACTTC. Full variable domain (outside the CDR3, taken from reference TRBV7-8 and TRBJ2-5): GAGVSQSPRYKVAKRGQDVALRCDPISGHVSLFWYQQALGQGPEFLTYFQNEAQLDKSGLPSDRFFAERPEGSVSTLKIQRTQQEDSAVYLCASSSMNRVQETQYFGPGTRLLVL.

The chain is built from TRBV20-1 and TRBJ1-1; maybe TRBD1 (6 bases). Germline V CDR1 and CDR2: DFQATT, SNEGSKA (reference sequence). The V end lost 0 bases, the J end lost 11 bases, and 16 bases lay between the germline ends. The CDR3 runs 13 residues. CDR3 sequence: CSARDQGPSTAFF. The CDR3 coding sequence is TGCAGTGCTAGAGATCAGGGGCCCAGCACCGCTTTCTTT.

The rearrangement links TRBV3-1 to TRBJ1-2; D gene ambiguous. The CDR3 totals 14 residues. Germline loops: CDR1 LGHDT, CDR2 YNNKEL (reference sequence). V was trimmed by 1 base and J by 5 bases, leaving 11 bases between them. The DNA of the CDR3 is TGTGCCAGCAGCCAAGCTGGCGGTTCTTATGGCTACACCTTC. It is translated as CASSQAGGSYGYTF.

J is TRBJ1-1 and V is TRBV4-3; D is unclear. CDR1 LGHNA and CDR2 YSLEER come from the germline V gene. The CDR3 length is 14 residues. The V end lost 3 bases, the J end lost 5 bases, and 13 bases lay between the germline ends. The chain's CDR3 is CASSQDLSTTEAFF. CDR3 coding DNA: TGCGCCAGCAGCCAGGACCTCAGCACTACTGAAGCTTTCTTT.

This clonotype was observed a handful of times. The junction departs from germline at one end; a sequencing error may be responsible. V is TRBV3-1 and J is TRBJ1-1, with 9 positions matching TRBD1. The CDR3 spans 15 residues. Looked up from germline, CDR1 is LGHDT and CDR2 is YNNKEL (reference sequence). CDR3 loop: CASRQGPGQGIRAFF. For the CDR3, the DNA is TGTGCCAGCAGGCAAGGTCCGGGACAGGGAATTAGGGCTTTCTTT. The full variable domain, rest sourced from reference TRBV3-1 and TRBJ1-1, is DTAVSQTPKYLVTQMGNDKSIKCEQNLGHDTMYWYKQDSKKFLKIMFSYNNKELIINETVPNRFSPKSPDKAHLNLHINSLELGDSAVYFCASRQGPGQGIRAFFGQGTRLTVV.

The chain employs TRBV11-2 and TRBJ2-7, with D perhaps matching TRBD1 or TRBD2 (5 bases each). The CDR3 is 15 residues long. The V end was cut by 1 base, the J end by 3 bases, with 13 bases between. The germline gives CDR1 SGHAT, CDR2 FQNNGV. Written as DNA, the CDR3 is TGTGCCAGCAGCTTAGGCCTATTTGGGGGCTACGAGCAGTACTTC. Protein: CASSLGLFGGYEQYF.

The chain combines TRBV11-2 with TRBJ1-1; 7 bases match TRBD1. Germline lookup yields CDR1 SGHAT and CDR2 FQNNGV. This CDR3 has 16 amino acids. The trim removed 3 bases at V and 1 base at J, leaving 8 bases unmatched. The CDR3: CASSFQRRTGNTEAFF. CDR3 DNA sequence: TGTGCCAGCAGCTTTCAACGGAGGACAGGGAACACTGAAGCTTTCTTT.

The CDR3 bases are TGTGCCAACTTCGGACGGGATGGATCCTACGAGCAGTACTTC. Translating gives CANFGRDGSYEQYF. The chain has TRBV14 and TRBJ2-7; tentatively, D is TRBD2 (5 bases). From germline, CDR1 is SGHDN and CDR2 FVKESK. V dropped 10 bases and J dropped 1 base, with 17 bases sitting between them. The CDR3 length is 14 residues.

This clonotype was counted many times. The J gene is TRBJ2-5, the V gene TRBV3-1; 7 bases are a match to TRBD2. The junction had 8 bases not matched to a gene; V was cut back by 0 bases and J by 4 bases. From germline, CDR1 is LGHDT and CDR2 YNNKEL (reference sequence). This CDR3 is built from 16 residues. DNA of the CDR3: TGTGCCAGCAGCCAAGATATTGCGGGAGCTCTAGAGACCCAGTACTTC. Translating gives CASSQDIAGALETQYF.

The genes are TRBV5-5 and TRBJ2-2; 11 bases are a match to TRBD1. Per germline, CDR1 SGHKS and CDR2 YYEKEE (reference sequence). The CDR3 sequence is 17 residues long. With V trimmed by 4 bases and J by 2 bases, 7 bases remained unmatched. CDR3 loop: CASSTPGTGGNTGELFF. As DNA, the CDR3 is TGTGCCAGCAGCACCCCCGGGACAGGGGGTAACACCGGGGAGCTGTTTTTT.

This clonotype was seen ten or more times. V usage is TRBV10-3 and J usage is TRBJ1-5, with TRBD1 as a possible D gene (6 bases). Germline V gene lookup returns CDR1 ENHRY and CDR2 SYGVKD. V gave up 0 bases and J gave up 0 bases, with 9 bases separating them. The CDR3 has 16 residues. The CDR3 DNA reads as TGTGCCATCAGTGAGTCGACAGGCTATAGCAATCAGCCCCAGCATTTT. Its protein is CAISESTGYSNQPQHF.

This clonotype was picked up a small number of times. J is TRBJ1-2 and V is TRBV5-1, with TRBD1 as a possible D gene (5 bases). The V gene's germline CDR1 is SGHRS and CDR2 YFSETQ. CDR3 length: 15 amino acids. The V end lost 0 bases, the J end lost 8 bases, and 17 bases lay between the germline ends. CDR3 DNA: TGCGCCAGCAGCTTGGAAAGCGCCCTTCCAGGGGGCTACACCTTC. Amino acid sequence: CASSLESALPGGYTF.

The chain carries TRBV9 and TRBJ1-2, with TRBD1 matching over 9 bases. The CDR3 has 16 residues. Germline V lookup: CDR1 SGDLS, CDR2 YYNGEE. V trimming: 4 bases; J trimming: 4 bases; junction bases outside the gene matches: 11. The CDR3 loop reads CASSREQGALFYGYTF. Written as DNA, the CDR3 is TGTGCCAGCAGCCGGGAACAGGGGGCTTTATTCTATGGCTACACCTTC.

This clonotype was detected ten times or more. The chain recombines TRBV5-1 with TRBJ1-2; 7 positions agree with TRBD1. Trimming removed 3 bases from V and 2 bases from J; junction bases left unmatched: 7. Germline assignment: CDR1 SGHRS and CDR2 YFSETQ. The CDR3 length is 15 residues. The CDR3 sequence is CASSSYRGGNYGYTF. CDR3 DNA sequence: TGCGCCAGCAGCTCTTACAGGGGAGGAAACTATGGCTACACCTTC.

The J gene is TRBJ2-7, the V gene TRBV27, with 12 bases identical to TRBD2. Germline loops: CDR1 MNHEY, CDR2 SMNVEV (reference sequence). V dropped 3 bases and J dropped 4; count of bases not matched to a gene: 10. This CDR3 region has 17 residues. CDR3 nucleotide sequence: TGTGCCAGCAGTTTGGCGACCGGACTAGCGGGATGGTACGAGCAGTACTTC. The encoded protein is CASSLATGLAGWYEQYF.

This clonotype was seen many times. This chain joins TRBV28 and TRBJ2-7; 7 nucleotides agree with TRBD1. CDR1 and CDR2 from the germline V gene are MDHEN and SYDVKM. This CDR3 has 15 amino acids. V lost 6 bases to trimming and J lost 5 bases; unmatched junction nucleotides: 13. The CDR3 loop is CASRTGQTTAHEQYF. The CDR3 DNA follows: TGTGCCAGCAGAACGGGACAGACCACGGCTCACGAGCAGTACTTC.